The 25 T cell receptor beta chains listed next were all sequenced from one sample in a study of cytomegalovirus exposure and HLA in healthy donors. The PCR contained 60 Vbeta and 13 Jbeta primers. The method was immunoSEQ multiplex PCR; TCRdb's version includes in-frame clones alone and lacks a portion of them. The data hold about 150,000 clones, with 70% to 80% observed a single time. The sequenced sample was PBMCs. These receptors all come from a man aged 30 to 39 in good health and CMV-seronegative.

The chain is built from TRBV7-9 and TRBJ1-4; 10 bases are shared with TRBD1. CDR3 length: 13 amino acids. The germline V gene encodes CDR1 SEHNR and CDR2 FQNEAQ (reference sequence). The J segment lost 7 bases and the V segment lost 8 bases, leaving 4 bases of the junction unmatched. The CDR3 region is CASARQGAEKLFF. The CDR3 bases are TGTGCCAGCGCAAGACAGGGGGCTGAAAAACTGTTTTTT.

This clone was seen a single time. V and J are TRBV7-2 and TRBJ1-2, with TRBD1 matching over 8 bases. The CDR3 totals 14 residues. CDR1 is SGHTA, CDR2 FQGNSA, per germline. Losses at the gene ends were 5 bases for V and 4 bases for J; bases not matched to a gene: 6. As DNA, the CDR3 is TGTGCCAGCAGCCTCGGACAGGGATTCTATGGCTACACCTTC. It specifies CASSLGQGFYGYTF. The whole variable domain, remainder taken from reference TRBV7-2 and TRBJ1-2, is GAGVSQSPSNKVTEKGKDVELRCDPISGHTALYWYRQSLGQGLEFLIYFQGNSAPDKSGLPSDRFSAERTGGSVSTLTIQRTQQEDSAVYLCASSLGQGFYGYTFGSGTRLTVV.

The chain joins TRBV6-4 to TRBJ1-1; the D is unclear. Germline V gene data show CDR1 as MRHNA and CDR2 as SNTAGT. Trimming left V 7 bases short and J 3 bases short, with 9 bases between. CDR3 size: 12 residues. This CDR3 is CASKLGDTEAFF. Written as DNA, the CDR3 is TGTGCCAGCAAACTGGGAGACACTGAAGCTTTCTTT.

The chain couples TRBV4-1 to TRBJ2-7, with a tentative D call TRBD2 (6 bases). Trimming took off 0 bases at V and 0 bases at J, with 12 bases between the two ends. The CDR3 runs 16 residues. The V gene's germline CDR1 is MGHRA and CDR2 YSYEKL. The CDR3 loop is CASSQDGGAYSYEQYF. DNA for the CDR3: TGCGCCAGCAGCCAAGATGGCGGGGCTTACTCCTACGAGCAGTACTTC.

This clone was counted a few times. The chain carries TRBV5-1 and TRBJ2-3, with 10 bases aligning to TRBD2. The CDR3 has 15 residues. V was pared by 3 bases and J by 3 bases, with 4 bases of the junction left unmatched. Looked up from germline, CDR1 is SGHRS and CDR2 is YFSETQ. The CDR3 sequence is CASSSAGGQTDTQYF. Here the CDR3 DNA reads TGCGCCAGCAGCTCAGCGGGGGGGCAGACAGATACGCAGTATTTT.

The rearrangement links TRBV4-3 to TRBJ2-7; tentatively, D is TRBD2 (6 bases). V shed 1 base and J shed 4 bases, with 14 bases lying between them. This CDR3 is 15 amino acids long. Germline V gives CDR1 LGHNA, CDR2 YSLEER. The CDR3 loop is CASSQGGVGSYEQYF. The CDR3 bases are TGCGCCAGCAGCCAAGGGGGGGTCGGGTCTTACGAGCAGTACTTC.

The chain has TRBV30 and TRBJ1-2, with no clear D. V lost 0 bases and J lost 7, with 9 bases in between. The CDR3 runs to 12 residues. CDR1 GTSNPN and CDR2 SVGIG come from the germline V gene (reference sequence). The CDR3 loop reads CAWSVEASGYTF. The CDR3 nucleotides read TGTGCCTGGAGTGTAGAGGCCAGTGGCTACACCTTC.

The chain has TRBV2 and TRBJ1-1, with 9 bases identical to TRBD1. The trim removed 7 bases at V and 5 bases at J, leaving 8 bases unmatched. CDR1 is SNHLY and CDR2 is FYNNEI in the germline V gene. This CDR3 has 14 residues. CDR3 residues: CASKPGQGGTEAFF. CDR3 DNA: TGTGCCAGCAAGCCGGGACAGGGAGGAACTGAAGCTTTCTTT.

This chain links TRBV15 with TRBJ2-1, with a possible D match to TRBD1 (6 bases). Trimming took off 5 bases at V and 0 bases at J, with 14 bases between the two ends. This CDR3 contains 16 residues. Germline-derived CDR1 and CDR2 are LNHNV and YYDKDF (reference sequence). The CDR3 protein is CATSGGFRGSYNEQFF. The DNA for the CDR3 is TGTGCCACCAGCGGAGGATTCAGGGGCTCCTACAATGAGCAGTTCTTC.

This clone has only a few counts. The gene calls are TRBV6-4 and TRBJ2-3; 8 bases are a match to TRBD1. This CDR3 is 16 amino acids long. The J segment lost 1 base and the V segment lost 4 bases, leaving 7 bases of the junction unmatched. Germline-derived CDR1 and CDR2 are MRHNA and SNTAGT. CDR3 DNA: TGTGCCAGCAGTGTGTCCAGGGGGCATGGCACAGATACGCAGTATTTT. Protein product: CASSVSRGHGTDTQYF.

The chain links TRBV7-3 to TRBJ2-1; 12 nucleotides agree with TRBD1. V shed 5 bases and J 7 bases; nucleotides not matched to a gene: 6. In germline, CDR1 is SGHTA, CDR2 FQGTGA. The CDR3 is made up of 15 amino acids. The CDR3 DNA is TGTGCCAGCAGCCCGGGGACAGGGGGCAGGAATGAGCAGTTCTTC. Translation: CASSPGTGGRNEQFF.

CDR3: CASSLDRGYTDTQYF. Written as DNA, the CDR3 is TGCGCCAGCAGCTTGGACAGGGGATACACAGATACGCAGTATTTT. J is TRBJ2-3 and V is TRBV5-1; 7 bases align to TRBD1. Germline loops: CDR1 SGHRS, CDR2 YFSETQ. Trimming at V came to 0 bases and at J to 2 bases, leaving 3 bases not matched to a gene. The CDR3 consists of 15 residues.

The V and J genes are TRBV5-4 and TRBJ2-3; maybe TRBD2 (5 bases). Germline CDR1 and CDR2: SGHNT and YYREEE (reference sequence). CDR3 length: 14 amino acids. V gave up 2 bases and J gave up 1 base, with 8 bases separating them. The CDR3 region has the DNA TGTGCCAGCAGCTTCTTCGGGGGCACAGATACGCAGTATTTT. It is translated as CASSFFGGTDTQYF.

In its sample, this clone was seen once. This chain uses TRBV4-3 with TRBJ1-5; 8 nucleotides match TRBD1. J gave up 7 bases and V 4 bases, and 6 bases lay outside the gene matches. The germline gives CDR1 LGHNA, CDR2 YSLEER. The CDR3 runs to 14 residues. Here the CDR3 reads CASSPGQGAQPQHF. CDR3 in DNA: TGCGCCAGCAGCCCGGGGCAGGGGGCCCAGCCCCAGCATTTT.

This clone was recorded once. This rearrangement joins TRBV5-1 to TRBJ2-5, with a weak D call TRBD2 (6 bases). The length of the CDR3 is 15 residues. Looked up from germline, CDR1 is SGHRS and CDR2 is YFSETQ. V was cut by 1 base and J by 3 bases, with 13 bases left in between. CDR3 sequence (DNA): TGCGCCAGCAGCTTGACCCACGGGGAGGAAGAGACCCAGTACTTC. Encoded protein: CASSLTHGEEETQYF.

Only a few counts were recorded for this clone. The genes are TRBV4-1 and TRBJ1-4; no clear D. The CDR3 is 16 residues long. V lost 4 bases and J 8 bases, leaving 20 bases between the germline ends. CDR1 MGHRA and CDR2 YSYEKL come from the germline V gene. DNA for the CDR3: TGCGCCAGCAGCCGGTGGCCCGAGAGGGATTTGGAAAAACTGTTTTTT. Translating it yields CASSRWPERDLEKLFF.

The V and J genes are TRBV13 and TRBJ2-1; 7 bases line up with TRBD1. Germline lookup yields CDR1 PRHDT and CDR2 FYEKMQ (reference sequence). This CDR3 has 17 amino acids. V lost 7 bases, J lost 2 bases, and 14 bases stayed unmatched. The CDR3 here is CASTTFESQGAYNEQFF. In DNA form, the CDR3 reads TGTGCCAGCACCACTTTCGAGAGTCAGGGGGCCTACAATGAGCAGTTCTTC.

J is TRBJ1-6 and V is TRBV7-2; D possibly corresponds to TRBD1 (6 bases). This CDR3 comprises 17 residues. The V end lost 2 bases, the J end lost 5 bases, and 16 bases lay between the germline ends. Germline values: CDR1 SGHTA, CDR2 FQGNSA. The CDR3 reads CASSLTPTGIHNSPLHF. CDR3 DNA sequence: TGTGCCAGCAGCTTAACCCCTACAGGGATCCATAATTCACCCCTCCACTTT.

V is TRBV6-1 and J is TRBJ2-5; TRBD1 matches at 7 bases. Germline CDR1 MNHNS, CDR2 SASEGT. The V gene end was trimmed by 4 bases and the J gene end by 1 base; junction bases not matched to a gene: 3. The CDR3 consists of 14 residues. The DNA for the CDR3 is TGTGCCAGCAGTGTGGGGGACAGCCAAGAGACCCAGTACTTC. Translating gives CASSVGDSQETQYF.

V is TRBV5-6 and J is TRBJ2-2; no clear D. CDR1 SGHDT and CDR2 YYEEEE come from the germline V gene. The length of the CDR3 is 15 residues. V lost 2 bases, J lost 1 base, and 9 bases lay in between. The CDR3 DNA reads as TGTGCCAGCAGCTTTTCTTACTGGAACACCGGGGAGCTGTTTTTT. Its translation: CASSFSYWNTGELFF.

The chain couples TRBV7-6 to TRBJ2-5; D is possibly TRBD2 (5 bases). This CDR3 contains 16 residues. Trimming stripped 1 base from V and 5 bases from J, with 17 bases between. Per the germline V gene, CDR1 is SGHVS and CDR2 is FNYEAQ. The CDR3 DNA reads as TGTGCCAGCAGCTTAGGGGGAGCCAGAAGGTCGGAGACCCAGTACTTC. As protein: CASSLGGARRSETQYF.

This clone has more than one count but fewer than ten. CDR3 coding DNA: TGTGCCAGCAGCCAGGGGCAAACCTACGAGCAGTACTTC. Residues: CASSQGQTYEQYF. V gene TRBV5-6 combines with J gene TRBJ2-5, with D possibly being TRBD1 (6 bases). The J call may be wrong; the DNA end is better matched by TRBJ2-7. The CDR3 sequence is 13 residues long. The germline V gene encodes CDR1 SGHDT and CDR2 YYEEEE.

The genes are TRBV7-2 and TRBJ2-1; possibly TRBD1 for D (5 bases). Germline V gives CDR1 SGHTA, CDR2 FQGNSA. CDR3 length equals 15 residues. The ends were cut back, 4 bases at V and 0 bases at J, with 10 bases in the middle. As DNA, the CDR3 is TGTGCCAGCAGCTCCGACAGCGTCTCCTACAATGAGCAGTTCTTC. Translated, it gives CASSSDSVSYNEQFF.

The chain is built from TRBV14 and TRBJ2-7, with 11 bases fitting TRBD1. V was pared by 3 bases and J by 2 bases, with 9 bases of the junction left unmatched. This CDR3 is built from 17 residues. The germline V gene has CDR1 SGHDN and CDR2 FVKESK. The CDR3 DNA follows: TGTGCCAGCAGCCATGGCCTTCCGGGACAGGGGGCCTACGAGCAGTACTTC. Translated, it gives CASSHGLPGQGAYEQYF.

The chain couples TRBV5-6 to TRBJ1-1, with D perhaps matching TRBD1 (5 bases). Trimming took off 2 bases at V and 5 bases at J, with 13 bases between the two ends. The CDR3 is made up of 14 amino acids. Germline CDR1 SGHDT, CDR2 YYEEEE. The CDR3 loop is CASSFVGPLTEAFF. The CDR3 DNA reads as TGTGCCAGCAGCTTCGTGGGGCCACTTACTGAAGCTTTCTTT.